The 3 T cell receptor beta chains listed next were all sequenced from one sample in a study of PD-1 blockade in classical Hodgkin lymphoma. Documented time point: newly diagnosed, previously untreated cHL patient sample. Through magnetic negative selection, CD8+ T cells were separated from PBMCs that had been thawed. The data were produced by immunoSEQ multiplex PCR, yet TCRdb's version contains in-frame clones alone and is incomplete. The table records approximately 9,000 clones, about nine tenths of them present only once. Sequenced sample: CD8+ T cells from blood. These receptors all come from a human donor with classical Hodgkin lymphoma.

This chain joins TRBV25-1 and TRBJ2-5, with D maybe TRBD1 (6 bases). The J call may be incorrect, as the DNA end agrees better with TRBJ2-7. CDR3 length: 14 amino acids. Per the germline V gene, CDR1 is MGHDK and CDR2 is SYGVNS. The DNA for the CDR3 is TGTGCCAGCAGTGCTCCCGGGACAAGCTCCGAGCAGTACTTC. Its protein product is CASSAPGTSSEQYF.

The chain uses TRBV28 and TRBJ1-5, with unresolved D. The CDR3 runs to 11 residues. The V and J ends lost 6 bases and 9 bases respectively, with 9 bases between them. Germline V gene data show CDR1 as MDHEN and CDR2 as SYDVKM. The CDR3: CASSLIRPQHF. DNA for the CDR3: TGTGCCAGCAGCCTTATTCGGCCCCAGCATTTT. Filled out from reference TRBV28 and TRBJ1-5, the complete variable domain reads DVKVTQSSRYLVKRTGEKVFLECVQDMDHENMFWYRQDPGLGLRLIYFSYDVKMKEKGDIPEGYSVSREKKERFSLILESASTNQTSMYLCASSLIRPQHFGDGTRLSIL.

A single count supports this clone. CDR3: CASSPSQALHQPQHF. CDR3 bases: TGTGCCAGCAGCCCAAGCCAGGCCCTCCATCAGCCCCAGCATTTT. This rearrangement joins TRBV6-5 to TRBJ1-5; D not certain. CDR3 length: 15 amino acids. V was shortened by 6 bases and J by 5 bases, with 17 bases between the two germline ends. Per germline, CDR1 MNHEY and CDR2 SVGAGI.